The rows below give T cell receptor beta chains drawn from one sample of a study of T cells in Graves' hyperthyroidism and ophthalmopathy. Via MiXCR, TCRdb re-called the multiplex PCR reads, giving one row per CDR3 protein. The table includes about 330,000 distinct CDR3 sequences, about 13% detected once. What was sequenced was blood. The receptors were gathered from a woman aged 40 to 50 with Graves' ophthalmopathy. The CDR3 runs from the conserved cysteine through the conserved F or W. Each record gives: clone size, V gene, D gene, J gene, CDR3 protein, CDR3 DNA. The D gene is left open where the match is weak. A clone size is listed for some rows: how often the clone was seen (once, few, many), or a class if it is expanded.

size: many; V: TRBV6-1; D: NA; J: TRBJ1-4; CDR3: CASSEGFGLSEKLFF; DNA: TGTGCCAGCAGTGAAGGCTTTGGGCTATCAGAAAAACTGTTTTTT
size: many; V: TRBV2; D: NA; J: TRBJ2-7; CDR3: CASSRSGGGYEQYF; DNA: TGTGCCAGCAGTAGGAGCGGAGGGGGATACGAGCAGTACTTC
size: few; V: TRBV5-1; D: NA; J: TRBJ1-1; CDR3: CASSSLGRENTEAFF; DNA: TGCGCCAGCAGCTCGCTTGGACGGGAGAACACTGAAGCTTTCTTT
size: many; V: TRBV10-3; D: NA; J: TRBJ2-2; CDR3: CAISESKGGTGELFF; DNA: TGTGCCATCAGTGAGTCGAAGGGCGGCACCGGGGAGCTGTTTTTT
size: many; V: TRBV11-2; D: NA; J: TRBJ1-2; CDR3: CASSLMGGTGYTF; DNA: TGTGCCAGCAGCTTAATGGGGGGGACTGGCTACACCTTC
size: few; V: TRBV6-1; D: TRBD1; J: TRBJ2-7; CDR3: CASRGWDRVLGEQYF; DNA: TGTGCCAGCCGAGGTTGGGACAGGGTTTTGGGCGAGCAGTACTTC
size: NA; V: TRBV5-4; D: TRBD2; J: TRBJ2-7; CDR3: CASSRSSGGPLEQYF; DNA: TGTGCCAGCAGCAGATCCAGCGGGGGCCCCTTAGAGCAGTACTTC
size: many; V: TRBV7-9; D: NA; J: TRBJ2-1; CDR3: CASSQDEQFF; DNA: TGTGCCAGCAGCCAGGATGAGCAGTTCTTC
size: few; V: TRBV10-1; D: NA; J: TRBJ2-1; CDR3: CASSEYQMGVGEQFF; DNA: TGCGCCAGCAGTGAATATCAGATGGGAGTGGGTGAGCAGTTCTTC
size: many; V: TRBV2; D: NA; J: TRBJ1-2; CDR3: CASSDLGQQTYGYTF; DNA: TGTGCCAGCAGTGACCTCGGACAGCAAACCTATGGCTACACCTTC
size: few; V: TRBV20-1; D: TRBD2; J: TRBJ2-7; CDR3: CSARRGRAEEQYF; DNA: TGCAGTGCTAGGCGCGGGAGGGCCGAGGAGCAGTACTTC
size: few; V: TRBV7-9; D: TRBD2; J: TRBJ2-3; CDR3: CASSRGGTSRADTQYF; DNA: TGTGCCAGCAGCAGGGGGGGGACTAGCAGGGCAGATACGCAGTATTTT
size: many; V: TRBV2; D: NA; J: TRBJ2-5; CDR3: CARSTGSTATQYF; DNA: TGTGCCAGGTCGACAGGATCCACGGCGACCCAGTACTTC
size: NA; V: TRBV19; D: NA; J: TRBJ1-2; CDR3: CASMGRNQGLDYGYTF; DNA: TGTGCCAGTATGGGCCGAAACCAGGGTTTGGACTATGGCTACACCTTC
size: many; V: TRBV6-1; D: TRBD1; J: TRBJ1-1; CDR3: CASRGTGVTEAFF; DNA: TGTGCCAGCAGGGGGACAGGAGTCACTGAAGCTTTCTTT